These 28 T cell receptor beta chains share one sample of origin, sequenced in a study of CD8 T cells in Susac syndrome. Random hexamers were used to reverse transcribe the RNA input (about 0.45 to 1 ug). One entry per CDR3 protein, called by TCRdb with MiXCR from the immunoSEQ multiplex PCR reads. The sample shows about 190,000 distinct CDR3 sequences, roughly 90% of them seen only once. The sample comprised CD4+ T cells from PBMCs. The receptors come from a human donor with Susac syndrome.

The chain couples TRBV27 to TRBJ2-7; D not resolved. CDR3 length: 13 residues. V lost 3 bases to trimming and J lost 2 bases, with 8 bases between them. Germline V lookup: CDR1 MNHEY, CDR2 SMNVEV (reference sequence). In nucleotides, the CDR3 is TGTGCCAGCAGTTTGGCCCGAACCTACGAGCAGTACTTC. It translates to CASSLARTYEQYF.

The rearrangement links TRBV5-6 to TRBJ1-5, with a possible D match to TRBD1 (5 bases). Trimming pared 4 bases from V and 5 bases from J, leaving 13 bases between. This CDR3 is 14 amino acids long. The germline CDR1 and CDR2 sequences are SGHDT and YYEEEE. CDR3 DNA sequence: TGTGCCAGCAGCGTCGGACAAACCTATCAGCCCCAGCATTTT. This sequence encodes CASSVGQTYQPQHF.

V gene TRBV20-1 combines with J gene TRBJ2-5; 7 nucleotides line up with TRBD2. The CDR3 consists of 12 residues. V lost 6 bases, J lost 7 bases, and 8 bases stayed unmatched. Germline V lookup: CDR1 DFQATT, CDR2 SNEGSKA (reference sequence). CDR3 sequence: CSARGRVATQYF. CDR3 in DNA: TGCAGTGCCCGAGGGAGGGTGGCGACCCAGTACTTC.

CDR3 amino acids: CSVAVVDTQYF. The CDR3 DNA reads TGCAGCGTGGCCGTAGTAGATACGCAGTATTTT. This chain uses TRBV29-1 with TRBJ2-3, with D hard to call. The CDR3 loop spans 11 amino acids. CDR1 SQVTM and CDR2 ANQGSEA come from the germline V gene. Trimming left V 6 bases short and J 5 bases short, with 9 bases between.

The chain has TRBV19 and TRBJ2-7; D may be TRBD1 or TRBD2 (5 bases each). In germline, CDR1 is LNHDA, CDR2 SQIVND (reference sequence). Between the trimmed V and J ends, which lost 4 bases and 4 bases, there was a span of 14 bases. There are 14 residues in the CDR3. CDR3 in amino acids: CASSTGTDSYEQYF. CDR3 DNA: TGTGCCAGTAGTACTGGGACGGACTCTTACGAGCAGTACTTC.

The rearrangement uses TRBV2 and TRBJ2-7, with 8 bases matching TRBD1. Germline CDR1 SNHLY, CDR2 FYNNEI. V dropped 6 bases and J dropped 8; count of bases not matched to a gene: 12. This CDR3 comprises 14 residues. This CDR3 reads CASRETGASTKQYF. The CDR3 nucleotides read TGTGCCAGCAGAGAGACAGGGGCTTCTACGAAGCAGTACTTC.

The chain employs TRBV28 and TRBJ2-7; D is perhaps TRBD2 (6 bases). Trimming left V 5 bases short and J 4 bases short, with 15 bases between. CDR3 length: 14 amino acids. CDR1 and CDR2 from the germline V gene are MDHEN and SYDVKM. The CDR3 nucleotides read TGTGCCAGCAGTGTTACTAGCAGGTTATACGAGCAGTACTTC. Translated: CASSVTSRLYEQYF.

V and J are TRBV21-1 and TRBJ2-1; the D segment call TRBD2 is taken from the table without a DNA check. TRBV21-1 has pseudogene status. The CDR3 has 17 residues. CDR3 bases: TGTGCCAGCAGCAAGAGTCTAGCGGGGGGGGTCTACAATGAGCAGTTCTTC. It specifies CASSKSLAGGVYNEQFF.

The J gene is TRBJ1-4, the V gene TRBV10-2; D is unresolved. V was cut by 0 bases and J by 8 bases, with 10 bases left in between. Germline values: CDR1 WSHSY, CDR2 SAAADI. The CDR3 runs to 14 residues. The CDR3 reads CASSESGIQEKLFF. The CDR3 DNA reads as TGCGCCAGCAGTGAGTCAGGTATACAAGAAAAACTGTTTTTT.

V usage is TRBV27 and J usage is TRBJ2-1; D might be TRBD1 or TRBD2, each matching 5 bases. Trimming took off 3 bases at V and 0 bases at J, with 9 bases between the two ends. CDR3 length equals 15 residues. Germline CDR1 and CDR2: MNHEY and SMNVEV (reference sequence). CDR3 amino acids: CASSFRAGSYNEQFF. DNA for the CDR3: TGTGCCAGCAGTTTCAGGGCGGGCTCCTACAATGAGCAGTTCTTC.

This clonotype was counted once. V gene TRBV5-4 combines with J gene TRBJ1-2; 7 nucleotides line up with TRBD1. CDR3 length equals 13 residues. From germline, CDR1 is SGHNT and CDR2 YYREEE (reference sequence). The junction had 3 bases not matched to a gene; V was cut back by 2 bases and J by 5 bases. CDR3 region: CASSFQGGYGYTF. CDR3 bases: TGTGCCAGCAGCTTTCAGGGGGGATATGGCTACACCTTC.

The rearrangement uses TRBV5-4 and TRBJ2-2, with TRBD1 as a possible D gene (5 bases). The germline gives CDR1 SGHNT, CDR2 YYREEE (reference sequence). CDR3 length equals 16 residues. V gave up 2 bases and J gave up 2 bases, with 13 bases separating them. CDR3 residues: CASSLPGWHNTGELFF. Written as DNA, the CDR3 is TGTGCCAGCAGCTTACCAGGGTGGCATAACACCGGGGAGCTGTTTTTT.

The chain is built from TRBV12-3 or TRBV12-4 and TRBJ2-5; D uncertain. The CDR3 is 12 residues long. Trimming took 5 bases from V and 9 from J, leaving 13 bases between them. In DNA, the CDR3 is TGTGCCAGCAGTCCTCAGACCTCCCCCCAGTACTTC. This encodes CASSPQTSPQYF.

V and J are TRBV5-4 and TRBJ2-1; D is uncertain. The length of the CDR3 is 15 residues. Deletions cut 0 bases from V and 2 bases from J, with 9 bases between. Germline values: CDR1 SGHNT, CDR2 YYREEE (reference sequence). CDR3 DNA: TGTGCCAGCAGCTTGGCAGGTAGGCCCTACAATGAGCAGTTCTTC. It codes for CASSLAGRPYNEQFF.

The rearrangement links TRBV27 to TRBJ2-1; TRBD2 matches at 12 bases. V gave up 9 bases and J gave up 11 bases; unmatched junction bases: 11. The germline V gene has CDR1 MNHEY and CDR2 SMNVEV (reference sequence). This CDR3 contains 14 residues. As DNA, the CDR3 is TGTGCCAGTAGATCTAGCGGGGGGGCCGGGCAGCAGTTCTTC. This gives the protein CASRSSGGAGQQFF.

The genes are TRBV3-1 and TRBJ2-5; TRBD1 agrees at 7 bases. CDR1 LGHDT and CDR2 YNNKEL come from the germline V gene (reference sequence). The ends lost 6 bases at V and 5 bases at J; junction bases unmatched: 15. This CDR3 contains 16 residues. CDR3 bases: TGTGCCAGCAGTACACTCCGGGACAGCCTTGAGGAGACCCAGTACTTC. It encodes CASSTLRDSLEETQYF.

J is TRBJ2-2 and V is TRBV5-1; 7 nucleotides line up with TRBD2. V trimming: 1 base; J trimming: 7 bases; junction bases outside the gene matches: 4. Looked up from germline, CDR1 is SGHRS and CDR2 is YFSETQ. The CDR3 is 14 residues long. Here the CDR3 DNA reads TGCGCCAGCAGCTTGCCAGCGGGGATCGGGGAGCTGTTTTTT. This sequence encodes CASSLPAGIGELFF.

This chain connects TRBV19 to TRBJ2-2; the D call may be TRBD1 or TRBD2 (5 bases each). The length of the CDR3 is 16 residues. Trimming removed 3 bases from V and 2 bases from J, with 13 bases in between. Germline V lookup: CDR1 LNHDA, CDR2 SQIVND (reference sequence). The CDR3 DNA sequence: TGTGCCAGTAGTATGGGACGGAGACTAAACACCGGGGAGCTGTTTTTT. Amino acids: CASSMGRRLNTGELFF.

This clonotype was observed a single time. V is TRBV6-1 and J is TRBJ1-1; 9 bases map to TRBD1. CDR3 length equals 17 residues. Trimming removed 6 bases from V and 1 base from J; junction bases left unmatched: 12. CDR1 and CDR2 (germline): MNHNS, SASEGT. In DNA, the CDR3 is TGTGCCAGCAGACGTTCCGGGGGACAGGGTTCGAACACTGAAGCTTTCTTT. It codes for CASRRSGGQGSNTEAFF.

Comments on this clonotype: One end of the junction is discordant with germline, which a read error may explain. This chain joins TRBV5-1 and TRBJ1-1, with D possibly being TRBD1 (5 bases). This CDR3 region has 13 residues. Germline V gene lookup returns CDR1 SGHRS and CDR2 YFSETQ. The CDR3 DNA reads as TGCGCCAGCAGCTCCGTTGGGGGGACTGAAGTTTTCTTT. Protein sequence: CASSSVGGTEVFF.

V gene TRBV4-1 combines with J gene TRBJ1-2; the D is unclear. CDR1 is MGHRA, CDR2 YSYEKL, per germline. This CDR3 is built from 15 residues. Trimming took off 7 bases at V and 2 bases at J, with 17 bases between the two ends. The CDR3 here is CASTREGSQNYGYTF. The DNA of the CDR3 is TGCGCCAGCACCCGAGAAGGGTCACAAAACTATGGCTACACCTTC.

The chain is built from TRBV20-1 and TRBJ2-7; 8 bases line up with TRBD2. The CDR3 consists of 15 residues. In germline, CDR1 is DFQATT, CDR2 SNEGSKA (reference sequence). Losses at the gene ends were 1 base for V and 0 bases for J; bases not matched to a gene: 5. CDR3 amino acids: CSARALAGYSYEQYF. The CDR3 DNA follows: TGCAGTGCTAGAGCTCTAGCGGGTTACTCCTACGAGCAGTACTTC.

In its sample, this clonotype was seen once. The genes are TRBV28 and TRBJ2-5; 8 bases are a match to TRBD2. Germline values: CDR1 MDHEN, CDR2 SYDVKM. After removal of 7 bases from V and 5 bases from J, the junction contained 12 bases not matched to a gene. This CDR3 comprises 15 residues. The CDR3 DNA reads TGTGCCAGCAAACGAGAGCGGGGGCGGGGGGAGACCCAGTACTTC. The encoded protein is CASKRERGRGETQYF. Together with reference TRBV28 and TRBJ2-5, the CDR3 gives the full variable domain: DVKVTQSSRYLVKRTGEKVFLECVQDMDHENMFWYRQDPGLGLRLIYFSYDVKMKEKGDIPEGYSVSREKKERFSLILESASTNQTSMYLCASKRERGRGETQYFGPGTRLLVL.

The chain joins TRBV20-1 to TRBJ2-1; D remains unclear. Per the germline V gene, CDR1 is DFQATT and CDR2 is SNEGSKA (reference sequence). This CDR3 contains 16 residues. Trimming cost V 1 base and J 0 bases, with 13 bases left between them. CDR3 coding DNA: TGCAGTGCTAGAGGGGCAGTGATGAGCTCCTACAATGAGCAGTTCTTC. It encodes CSARGAVMSSYNEQFF.

The V call is TRBV7-3, the J call TRBJ2-1; D may be TRBD1 (6 bases). This CDR3 has 14 residues. Deletions cut 5 bases from V and 2 bases from J, with 10 bases between. Per the germline V gene, CDR1 is SGHTA and CDR2 is FQGTGA. DNA of the CDR3: TGTGCCAGCAGCAGGACAGCGACCTACAATGAGCAGTTCTTC. Encoded protein: CASSRTATYNEQFF.

The gene calls are TRBV7-2 and TRBJ2-5; 16 nucleotides agree with TRBD2. Germline V gene lookup returns CDR1 SGHTA and CDR2 FQGNSA. With 9 bases clipped from V and 2 bases from J, the junction kept 30 bases outside the gene matches. The CDR3 is 24 residues long. The CDR3 nucleotides are TGTGCCAGGAAACTGCCCCCCCGGAAGGGGACTAGCGGGGGGGTCCCAAGTGAACAAGAGACCCAGTACTTC. It translates to CARKLPPRKGTSGGVPSEQETQYF.

This chain links TRBV20-1 with TRBJ1-2; weak D call: TRBD1 (5 bases). The CDR3 sequence is 12 residues long. V was cut by 5 bases and J by 6 bases, with 13 bases left in between. From germline, CDR1 is DFQATT and CDR2 SNEGSKA (reference sequence). CDR3 region: CSAPGTGDGYTF. As DNA, the CDR3 is TGCAGTGCTCCAGGGACTGGGGATGGCTACACCTTC.

This chain joins TRBV12-3 or TRBV12-4 and TRBJ2-7; D unclear. V was trimmed by 5 bases and J by 7 bases, leaving 12 bases between them. The CDR3 runs 12 residues. The CDR3 DNA reads as TGTGCCAGCAGTCCCCCCCCCGGAGAGCAGTACTTC. Its protein product is CASSPPPGEQYF.